The 24 T cell receptor beta chains listed next were all sequenced from one sample in a study of cytomegalovirus exposure and HLA in healthy donors. 60 Vbeta and 13 Jbeta primers were used in PCR. TCRdb's copy holds only in-frame clones and misses some; the assay was immunoSEQ multiplex PCR. The sample shows about 200,000 clones, around 80% of them seen only once. The sequenced sample was PBMCs. These receptors were taken from a woman aged 40 to 50 in good health and CMV-seronegative.

This rearrangement joins TRBV6-6 to TRBJ1-1; D might be TRBD1 (5 bases). The CDR3 totals 13 residues. Trimming stripped 6 bases from V and 7 bases from J, with 15 bases between. Germline assignment: CDR1 MNHNY and CDR2 SVGAGI (reference sequence). DNA of the CDR3: TGTGCCAGCAGCGAGGGACTGGTGAGTGAAGCTTTCTTT. It yields the protein CASSEGLVSEAFF.

This clone has just one count. The V and J genes are TRBV7-9 and TRBJ1-2, with D possibly being TRBD1 (5 bases). The ends were cut back, 1 base at V and 2 bases at J, with 11 bases in the middle. Germline CDR1 is SEHNR and CDR2 is FQNEAQ (reference sequence). The CDR3 runs to 15 residues. This chain's CDR3 is CASSLEAGWNYGYTF. The CDR3 nucleotides are TGTGCCAGCAGCTTAGAGGCAGGGTGGAACTATGGCTACACCTTC.

The chain carries TRBV4-2 and TRBJ2-1; 7 bases fit TRBD2. CDR1 and CDR2 from the germline V gene are LGHNA and YNFKEQ. CDR3 length: 17 residues. V gave up 2 bases and J gave up 6 bases; unmatched junction bases: 13. The DNA for the CDR3 is TGTGCCAGCAGCCAACCCAAGACTAGCAGTCTGTTCAATGAGCAGTTCTTC. Translation gives CASSQPKTSSLFNEQFF.

V gene TRBV18 combines with J gene TRBJ2-7, with D maybe TRBD2 (6 bases). The CDR3 sequence is 12 residues long. Trimming removed 3 bases from V and 5 bases from J, with 8 bases in between. CDR1 KGHSH and CDR2 LQKENI come from the germline V gene. CDR3 bases: TGTGCCAGCTCACCGGGACTGGACGAGCAGTACTTC. This translates into CASSPGLDEQYF.

Here the CDR3 DNA reads TGTGCCAGCAGGGACAAACCGGGCCGTAGCTCCTACGAGCAGTACGTC. It specifies CASRDKPGRSSYEQYV. The chain uses TRBV2 and TRBJ2-7; D is perhaps TRBD1 (5 bases). CDR1 SNHLY and CDR2 FYNNEI come from the germline V gene. The CDR3 contains 16 residues. V shed 6 bases and J shed 0 bases, with 18 bases lying between them.

The chain links TRBV9 to TRBJ1-1; 7 bases are a match to TRBD1. The CDR3 runs 18 residues. V lost 3 bases, J lost 1 base, and 15 bases stayed unmatched. Germline assignment: CDR1 SGDLS and CDR2 YYNGEE. The CDR3 is CASSATNVARDRNTEAFF. The CDR3 DNA follows: TGTGCCAGCAGCGCCACGAACGTTGCTCGGGACAGGAACACTGAAGCTTTCTTT.

The rearrangement joins TRBV11-1 to TRBJ1-1, with 10 positions matching TRBD1. The CDR3 sequence is 13 residues long. Losses at the gene ends were 4 bases for V and 7 bases for J; bases not matched to a gene: 3. Germline V gene data show CDR1 as SGHAT and CDR2 as FQDESV (reference sequence). Here the CDR3 reads CASSSTGGNEAFF. As DNA, the CDR3 is TGTGCCAGCAGCTCGACAGGGGGCAATGAAGCTTTCTTT.

V and J are TRBV5-6 and TRBJ1-2, with 7 bases lining up with TRBD1. Looked up from germline, CDR1 is SGHDT and CDR2 is YYEEEE. The CDR3 loop spans 13 amino acids. J gave up 8 bases and V 1 base, and 5 bases lay outside the gene matches. The DNA of the CDR3 is TGTGCCAGCAGCTTGTCAGGGGGGCTCGGCTACACCTTC. Protein product: CASSLSGGLGYTF.

This chain connects TRBV28 to TRBJ2-2, with 7 positions matching TRBD1. Germline CDR1 and CDR2: MDHEN and SYDVKM. The J segment lost 8 bases and the V segment lost 4 bases, leaving 10 bases of the junction unmatched. The CDR3 totals 15 residues. The CDR3 nucleotides read TGTGCCAGCAGTTGGACAGGCTCAAGGGAAGGGGAGCTGTTTTTT. Its translation: CASSWTGSREGELFF.

A remark on this clone: One end of the junction fails to match germline, which may point to a read error. This chain joins TRBV10-1 and TRBJ1-1; perhaps TRBD1 as D (5 bases). There are 14 residues in the CDR3. Per germline, CDR1 WNHNN and CDR2 SYGVQD (reference sequence). This CDR3 reads CATKTLEGNTKAFF. The CDR3 DNA is TGCGCCACCAAGACCTTGGAGGGGAACACTAAAGCTTTCTTT.

The CDR3 reads CSVVTGVETQYF. CDR3 nucleotides: TGCAGCGTTGTCACAGGGGTGGAGACCCAGTACTTC. The J gene is TRBJ2-5, the V gene TRBV29-1, with 7 bases matching TRBD1. Germline V gene data show CDR1 as SQVTM and CDR2 as ANQGSEA. The junction had 4 bases not matched to a gene; V was cut back by 4 bases and J by 5 bases. This CDR3 spans 12 amino acids.

Regarding this clone: The same CDR3 can be traced to other DNA sequences in this sample. V gene TRBV19 combines with J gene TRBJ1-2, with a tentative D call TRBD1 (5 bases). The length of the CDR3 is 15 residues. CDR1 is LNHDA, CDR2 SQIVND, per germline (reference sequence). The V end was cut by 2 bases, the J end by 0 bases, with 10 bases between. CDR3 nucleotides: TGTGCCAGTAGTATAAGGCAGGGCCCTAACTATGGCTACACCTTC. It codes for CASSIRQGPNYGYTF.

V is TRBV4-1 and J is TRBJ2-5; D perhaps matches TRBD1 (6 bases). V was pared by 1 base and J by 4 bases, with 19 bases between. CDR1 is MGHRA and CDR2 is YSYEKL in the germline V gene. The CDR3 contains 17 residues. CDR3 bases: TGCGCCAGCAGCCAAGTCACCGCACAGGGTTTGGGAGAGACCCAGTACTTC. Translation: CASSQVTAQGLGETQYF.

This clone came up once. The J gene is TRBJ2-2, the V gene TRBV7-2; no clear D. Trimming took 5 bases from V and 3 from J, leaving 13 bases between them. This CDR3 region has 15 residues. The germline gives CDR1 SGHTA, CDR2 FQGNSA. Written as DNA, the CDR3 is TGTGCCAGCAGCCCCGCGGCAGCTTACACCGGGGAGCTGTTTTTT. It specifies CASSPAAAYTGELFF. Full variable domain (outside the CDR3, taken from reference TRBV7-2 and TRBJ2-2): GAGVSQSPSNKVTEKGKDVELRCDPISGHTALYWYRQSLGQGLEFLIYFQGNSAPDKSGLPSDRFSAERTGGSVSTLTIQRTQQEDSAVYLCASSPAAAYTGELFFGEGSRLTVL.

The genes are TRBV7-2 and TRBJ1-2, with D maybe TRBD1 (5 bases). The germline V and J ends were trimmed by 5 bases and 4 bases, with 17 bases remaining between them. Germline CDR1 is SGHTA and CDR2 is FQGNSA. The CDR3 runs to 15 residues. CDR3 sequence (DNA): TGTGCCAGCAGCGCACTAATCAGGGTTGGCTATGGCTACACCTTC. Translation: CASSALIRVGYGYTF.

The chain recombines TRBV2 with TRBJ1-3; D is undetermined. The germline CDR1 and CDR2 sequences are SNHLY and FYNNEI. Trimming pared 1 base from V and 0 bases from J, leaving 19 bases between. This CDR3 has 19 residues. The CDR3 loop is CASSEGGYSGFGSGNTIYF. CDR3 DNA: TGTGCCAGCAGTGAAGGCGGGTATTCGGGGTTCGGCTCTGGAAACACCATATATTTT.

The chain is built from TRBV7-3 and TRBJ1-1; tentative D call: TRBD1 (6 bases). Germline assignment: CDR1 SGHTA and CDR2 FQGTGA. The CDR3 runs to 14 residues. V gave up 5 bases and J gave up 1 base, with 11 bases separating them. CDR3 nucleotide sequence: TGTGCCAGCAGCCCGGGACACAGGAACACTGAAGCTTTCTTT. Translated: CASSPGHRNTEAFF.

The genes are TRBV6-1 and TRBJ2-7, with 7 positions matching TRBD2. J lost 4 bases, V lost 0 bases, and 0 bases had no gene match. The germline V gene encodes CDR1 MNHNS and CDR2 SASEGT. The CDR3 runs to 13 residues. The CDR3 bases are TGTGCCAGCAGTGAAGCGGGACTATACGAGCAGTACGTC. Its translation is CASSEAGLYEQYV.

In the case of this clone: Other DNA sequences in this sample translate to the same CDR3. The chain has TRBV2 and TRBJ1-6; possibly TRBD1 for D (6 bases). The CDR3 extends over 13 amino acids. V lost 4 bases and J lost 7, with 8 bases in between. Germline CDR1 reads SNHLY; CDR2 reads FYNNEI. The CDR3 here is CASSARGNSPLHF. CDR3 nucleotides: TGTGCCAGCAGTGCCAGGGGCAATTCACCCCTCCACTTT. Combining the CDR3 with reference TRBV2 and TRBJ1-6 gives the whole variable domain EPEVTQTPSHQVTQMGQEVILRCVPISNHLYFYWYRQILGQKVEFLVSFYNNEISEKSEIFDDQFSVERPDGSNFTLKIRSTKLEDSAMYFCASSARGNSPLHFGNGTRLTVT.

The gene calls are TRBV4-3 and TRBJ2-5; D uncertain. Germline V gene lookup returns CDR1 LGHNA and CDR2 YSLEER. V lost 1 base and J 4 bases, leaving 13 bases between the germline ends. This CDR3 is built from 15 residues. The CDR3 protein is CASSQAPGSTETQYF. The CDR3, as DNA: TGCGCCAGCAGCCAAGCGCCCGGGTCGACAGAGACCCAGTACTTC.

This clone appeared a few times. One end of the junction fails to match germline, which may point to a read error. This sample also contains other DNA sequences that code for the same CDR3. The chain combines TRBV7-8 with TRBJ2-7; D gene uncertain. The germline V gene has CDR1 SGHVS and CDR2 FQNEAQ. CDR3 length equals 12 residues. As DNA, the CDR3 is TGTGCCAGCAGGTTAGCCGGCTACGAGCAGTACTTC. Amino acids: CASRLAGYEQYF. Filled out from reference TRBV7-8 and TRBJ2-7, the complete variable domain reads GAGVSQSPRYKVAKRGQDVALRCDPISGHVSLFWYQQALGQGPEFLTYFQNEAQLDKSGLPSDRFFAERPEGSVSTLKIQRTQQEDSAVYLCASRLAGYEQYFGPGTRLTVT.

This chain links TRBV10-3 with TRBJ2-7, with 16 bases identical to TRBD2. Unmatched junction bases numbered 6, after V lost 6 bases and J lost 13 bases. Germline lookup yields CDR1 ENHRY and CDR2 SYGVKD. This CDR3 comprises 13 residues. This chain's CDR3 is CAISGTSGREEYF. In DNA form, the CDR3 reads TGTGCCATCAGCGGGACTAGCGGGAGGGAAGAATACTTC.

J is TRBJ2-7 and V is TRBV5-1; 7 bases fit TRBD1. The CDR3 is 14 residues long. Germline V gene sequence: CDR1 SGHRS, CDR2 YFSETQ. V lost 5 bases and J lost 4; bases outside the gene matches: 9. As DNA, the CDR3 is TGCGCCAGCAGTTCCGGGGACAGCAGGTACGAGCAGTACGTC. It encodes CASSSGDSRYEQYV.

V is TRBV4-3 and J is TRBJ1-2; maybe TRBD1 (5 bases). CDR1 LGHNA and CDR2 YSLEER come from the germline V gene. V gave up 1 base and J gave up 8 bases, with 20 bases separating them. The length of the CDR3 is 16 residues. Here the CDR3 reads CASSQVFRGGNIGYTF. The CDR3 DNA is TGCGCCAGCAGCCAAGTCTTTCGGGGGGGAAATATAGGCTACACCTTC.